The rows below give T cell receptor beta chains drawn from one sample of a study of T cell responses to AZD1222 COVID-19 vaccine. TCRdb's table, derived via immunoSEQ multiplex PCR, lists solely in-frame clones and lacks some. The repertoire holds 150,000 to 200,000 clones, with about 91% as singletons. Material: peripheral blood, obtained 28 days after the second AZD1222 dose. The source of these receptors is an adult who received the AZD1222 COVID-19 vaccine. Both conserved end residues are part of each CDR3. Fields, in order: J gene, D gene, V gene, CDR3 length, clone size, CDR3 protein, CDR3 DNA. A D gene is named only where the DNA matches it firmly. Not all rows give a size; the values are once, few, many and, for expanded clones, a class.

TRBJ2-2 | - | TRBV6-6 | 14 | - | CASSLELNTGELFF | TGTGCCAGCAGTTTGGAATTAAACACCGGGGAGCTGTTTTTT
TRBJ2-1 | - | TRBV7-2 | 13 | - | CASSLVQGGEQFF | TGTGCCAGCAGCTTAGTACAGGGCGGGGAGCAGTTCTTC
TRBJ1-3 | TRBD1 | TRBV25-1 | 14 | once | CASSWDSSGNTIYF | TGTGCCAGCAGCTGGGACAGCTCTGGAAACACCATATATTTT
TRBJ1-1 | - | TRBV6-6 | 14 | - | CASSYPQAGAEAFF | TGTGCCAGCAGTTACCCACAGGCGGGGGCTGAAGCTTTCTTT
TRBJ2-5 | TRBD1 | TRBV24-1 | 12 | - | CATATGEETQYF | TGTGCCACGGCTACAGGGGAAGAGACCCAGTACTTC
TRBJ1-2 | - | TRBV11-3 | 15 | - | CASRPPVQTPYGYTF | TGTGCCAGCAGACCTCCCGTACAGACGCCCTATGGCTACACCTTC
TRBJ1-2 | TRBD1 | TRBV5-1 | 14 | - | CASSLNRGQDGYTF | TGCGCCAGCAGCTTGAACAGGGGGCAGGATGGCTACACCTTC
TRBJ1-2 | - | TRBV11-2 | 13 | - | CASSPDANYGYTF | TGTGCCAGCAGCCCCGACGCAAACTATGGCTACACCTTC
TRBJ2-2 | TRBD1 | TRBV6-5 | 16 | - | CASSYSTGGRAGELFF | TGTGCCAGCAGTTACTCGACAGGGGGCAGGGCCGGGGAGCTGTTTTTT
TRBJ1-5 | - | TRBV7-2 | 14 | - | CASSLGGRGQPQHF | TGTGCCAGCAGCTTAGGGGGGCGCGGTCAGCCCCAGCATTTT
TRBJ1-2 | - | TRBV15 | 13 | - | CATSRDNRDGYTF | TGTGCCACCAGCAGAGACAACAGGGATGGCTACACCTTC
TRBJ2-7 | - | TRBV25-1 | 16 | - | CASSDSRGSRTYEQYF | TGTGCCAGCAGTGATTCCAGGGGTTCAAGGACCTACGAGCAGTACTTC
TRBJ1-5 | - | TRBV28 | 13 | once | CASHYGSNQPQHF | TGTGCCAGCCATTACGGGAGCAATCAGCCCCAGCATTTT
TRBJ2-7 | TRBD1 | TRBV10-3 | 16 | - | CAISEPRDSHSYEQYF | TGTGCCATCAGTGAGCCTAGGGACAGCCACTCCTACGAGCAGTACTTC
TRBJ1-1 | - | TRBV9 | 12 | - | CASSVGGLEAFF | TGTGCCAGCAGCGTAGGCGGGTTAGAAGCTTTCTTT
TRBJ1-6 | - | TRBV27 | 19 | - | CASSPNGGVTRPVVPPLHF | TGTGCCAGCAGTCCTAACGGTGGAGTGACGAGGCCGGTGGTGCCACCCCTCCACTTT
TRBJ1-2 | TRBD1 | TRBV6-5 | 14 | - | CASSTVGQGYGYTF | TGTGCCAGCAGTACAGTCGGACAGGGGTACGGCTACACCTTC
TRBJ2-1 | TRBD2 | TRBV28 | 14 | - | CASRILAGGNEQFF | TGTGCCAGCAGGATCTTAGCGGGAGGTAATGAGCAGTTCTTC
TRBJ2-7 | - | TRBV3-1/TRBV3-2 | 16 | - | CASSQDVLAIPYEQYF | TGTGCCAGCAGCCAAGACGTCCTAGCTATACCGTACGAGCAGTACTTC
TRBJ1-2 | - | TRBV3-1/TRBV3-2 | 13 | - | CASSRGDNYGYTF | TGTGCCAGCAGCCGGGGGGACAACTATGGCTACACCTTC
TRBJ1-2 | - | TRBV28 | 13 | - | CASSPGGRYGYTF | TGTGCCAGCAGTCCGGGGGGCCGCTATGGCTACACCTTC
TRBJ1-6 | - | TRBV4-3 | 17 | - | CASSQEGGRTNNSPLHF | TGCGCCAGCAGCCAAGAGGGGGGCAGGACCAATAATTCACCCCTCCACTTT
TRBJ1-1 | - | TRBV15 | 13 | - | CATSRDPDREAFF | TGTGCCACCAGCAGAGATCCCGACCGAGAAGCTTTCTTT
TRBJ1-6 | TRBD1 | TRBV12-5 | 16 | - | CASGLARQGYNSPLHF | TGTGCTAGTGGTTTGGCCAGACAGGGCTATAATTCACCCCTCCACTTT
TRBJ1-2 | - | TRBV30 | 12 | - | CAWSSGVGGYTF | TGTGCCTGGAGTTCGGGTGTTGGTGGCTACACCTTC
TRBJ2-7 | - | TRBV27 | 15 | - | CASSLTGHPSYEQYF | TGTGCCAGCAGTTTGACCGGACATCCCTCCTACGAGCAGTACTTC
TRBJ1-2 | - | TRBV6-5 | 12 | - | CASSPQGDRHTF | TGTGCCAGCAGTCCCCAGGGAGACAGACACACCTTC
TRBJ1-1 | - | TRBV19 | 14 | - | CASSLRALNTEAFF | TGTGCCAGTAGCCTTCGTGCTTTGAACACTGAAGCTTTCTTT
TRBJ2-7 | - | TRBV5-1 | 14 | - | CASSQVAEGYEQYF | TGCGCCAGCAGCCAGGTAGCGGAGGGCTACGAGCAGTACTTC